Following are 6 T cell receptor beta chains from one sample sequenced in a study of CD8+ T cells in alopecia areata. After isolation, RNA underwent reverse transcription to generate cDNA as the sequencing template. Profiling relied on immunoSEQ multiplex PCR, and the TCRdb table lists in-frame clones only, not all of them. This sample has about 210,000 clones, with under 75% found just once. The treatment was: oral pan-JAK inhibitor, 5-10 mg twice daily. The sample in question was CD4+ T cells sorted from blood, obtained at week 4, from a patient treated with tofacitinib. The receptors were sampled from a human donor with alopecia areata.

The gene calls are TRBV6-4 and TRBJ2-3; the match to TRBD1 covers 7 bases. The CDR3 is made up of 15 amino acids. Unmatched junction bases numbered 8, after V lost 5 bases and J lost 3 bases. Per the germline V gene, CDR1 is MRHNA and CDR2 is SNTAGT. The chain's CDR3 is CASSLTGLTTDTQYF. The CDR3 DNA follows: TGTGCCAGCAGTTTGACAGGGTTAACGACAGATACGCAGTATTTT.

This clone was seen a single time. The chain joins TRBV29-1 to TRBJ2-5; D is possibly TRBD2 (5 bases). The V end was cut by 5 bases, the J end by 9 bases, with 19 bases between. The CDR3 covers 13 residues. CDR1 is SQVTM, CDR2 ANQGSEA, per germline. The CDR3: CSVKDGSGVAQYF. Written as DNA, the CDR3 is TGCAGCGTTAAGGACGGATCCGGGGTGGCCCAGTACTTC.

The CDR3: CAWSPGLNTGELFF. In nucleotides, the CDR3 is TGTGCCTGGAGTCCAGGCCTTAATACCGGGGAGCTGTTTTTT. This chain connects TRBV30 to TRBJ2-2; no firm D call. CDR1 GTSNPN and CDR2 SVGIG come from the germline V gene (reference sequence). V was shortened by 2 bases and J by 5 bases, with 12 bases between the two germline ends. This CDR3 contains 14 residues.

The V gene is TRBV13, the J gene TRBJ1-6; maybe TRBD1 (5 bases). The V end lost 5 bases, the J end lost 3 bases, and 11 bases lay between the germline ends. CDR1 is PRHDT, CDR2 FYEKMQ, per germline (reference sequence). This CDR3 spans 15 amino acids. CDR3 in DNA: TGTGCCAGCAGCCCGCAGACAGACTATAATTCACCCCTCCACTTT. Translated: CASSPQTDYNSPLHF.

This chain uses TRBV4-1 with TRBJ2-3; 9 bases match TRBD2. V shed 3 bases and J 0 bases; nucleotides not matched to a gene: 4. The CDR3 sequence is 16 residues long. Germline CDR1 reads MGHRA; CDR2 reads YSYEKL. CDR3 nucleotides: TGCGCCAGCAGCCAGGTTAGCGGGGGAAGCACAGATACGCAGTATTTT. This gives the protein CASSQVSGGSTDTQYF.

This clone was counted once. Other DNA variants within this sample encode the same CDR3. The rearrangement uses TRBV29-1 and TRBJ2-7; D is ambiguous. Germline V gives CDR1 SQVTM, CDR2 ANQGSEA. Trimming left V 4 bases short and J 0 bases short, with 7 bases between. CDR3 length: 12 amino acids. The CDR3 region has the DNA TGCAGCGTTGGAGGCAGCTCCTACGAGCAGTACTTC. Residues: CSVGGSSYEQYF.